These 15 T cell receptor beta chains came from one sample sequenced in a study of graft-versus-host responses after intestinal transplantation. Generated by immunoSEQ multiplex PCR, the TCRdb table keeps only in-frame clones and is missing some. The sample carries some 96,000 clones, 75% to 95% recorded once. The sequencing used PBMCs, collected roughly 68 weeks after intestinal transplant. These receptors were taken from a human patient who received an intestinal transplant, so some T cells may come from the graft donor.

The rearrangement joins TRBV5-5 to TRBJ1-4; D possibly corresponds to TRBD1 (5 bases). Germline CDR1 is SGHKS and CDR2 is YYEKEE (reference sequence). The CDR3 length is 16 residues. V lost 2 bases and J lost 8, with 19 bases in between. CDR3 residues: CASSFAWVGVGEKLFF. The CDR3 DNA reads TGTGCCAGCAGCTTTGCTTGGGTGGGGGTAGGAGAAAAACTGTTTTTT.

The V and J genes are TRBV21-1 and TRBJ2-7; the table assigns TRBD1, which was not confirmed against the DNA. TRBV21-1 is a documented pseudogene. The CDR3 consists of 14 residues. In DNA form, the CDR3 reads TGTGCCAGCAGCAAGTGGGCAGGGGACTACGAGCAGTACTTC. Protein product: CASSKWAGDYEQYF.

The CDR3 DNA is TGTGCCAGCAGTGACGCTAGCGGGGGCCCCACAGATACGCAGTATTTT. Its translation is CASSDASGGPTDTQYF. The chain links TRBV6-4 to TRBJ2-3; 10 positions match TRBD2. Trimming took 2 bases from V and 2 from J; bases not matched to a gene: 4. The CDR3 is 16 residues long. CDR1 is MRHNA, CDR2 SNTAGT, per germline.

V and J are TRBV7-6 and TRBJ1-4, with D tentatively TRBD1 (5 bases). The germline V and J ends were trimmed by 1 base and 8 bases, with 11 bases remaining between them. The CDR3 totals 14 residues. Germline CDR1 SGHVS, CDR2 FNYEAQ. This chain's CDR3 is CASSLGGGEEKLFF. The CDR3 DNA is TGTGCCAGCAGCTTAGGGGGGGGAGAGGAAAAACTGTTTTTT.

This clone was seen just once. The CDR3 sequence is CASSYSTQPSSYEQYF. The CDR3 region has the DNA TGTGCCAGCAGTTACTCGACGCAGCCGAGCTCCTACGAGCAGTACTTC. J is TRBJ2-5 and V is TRBV6-5; no firm D call. Judging by the DNA end, TRBJ2-7 fits better; the J call may be wrong. Germline V lookup: CDR1 MNHEY, CDR2 SVGAGI. This CDR3 is 16 amino acids long.

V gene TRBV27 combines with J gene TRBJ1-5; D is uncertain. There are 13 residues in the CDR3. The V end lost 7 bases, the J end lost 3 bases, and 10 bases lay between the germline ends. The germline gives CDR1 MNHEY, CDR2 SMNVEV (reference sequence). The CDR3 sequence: CASNRADNQPQHF. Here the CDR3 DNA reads TGTGCCAGCAACCGGGCCGACAATCAGCCCCAGCATTTT.

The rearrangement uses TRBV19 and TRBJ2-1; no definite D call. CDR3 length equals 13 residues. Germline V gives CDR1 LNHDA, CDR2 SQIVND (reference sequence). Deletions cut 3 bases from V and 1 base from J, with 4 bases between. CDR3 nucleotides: TGTGCCAGTAGTATCGGGTCCTACAATGAGCAGTTCTTC. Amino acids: CASSIGSYNEQFF.

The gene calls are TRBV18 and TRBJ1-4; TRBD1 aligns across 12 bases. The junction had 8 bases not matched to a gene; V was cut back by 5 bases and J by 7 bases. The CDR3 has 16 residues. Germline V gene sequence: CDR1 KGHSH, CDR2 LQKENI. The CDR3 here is CASSTGQGARGEKLFF. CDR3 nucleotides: TGTGCCAGCTCAACGGGACAGGGGGCCAGGGGTGAAAAACTGTTTTTT.

The chain's CDR3 is CASSYAGVNYGYTF. For the CDR3, the DNA is TGTGCCAGCAGTTACGCAGGGGTTAACTATGGCTACACCTTC. V and J are TRBV6-5 and TRBJ1-2; D might be TRBD1 (6 bases). The CDR3 is 14 residues long. CDR1 MNHEY and CDR2 SVGAGI come from the germline V gene. With 2 bases removed from V and 1 base from J, the gap between germline ends came to 8 bases.

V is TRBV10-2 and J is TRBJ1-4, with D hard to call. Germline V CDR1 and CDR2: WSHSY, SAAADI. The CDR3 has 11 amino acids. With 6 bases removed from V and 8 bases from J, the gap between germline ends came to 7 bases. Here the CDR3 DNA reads TGCGCCAGCAGCGAAAGGGAAAAACTGTTTTTT. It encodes CASSEREKLFF.

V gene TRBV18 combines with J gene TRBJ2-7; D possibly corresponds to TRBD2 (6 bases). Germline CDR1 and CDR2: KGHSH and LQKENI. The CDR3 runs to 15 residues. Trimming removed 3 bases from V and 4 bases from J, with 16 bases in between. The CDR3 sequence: CASSPRSGVEYEQYF. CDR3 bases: TGTGCCAGCTCACCTCGGTCGGGGGTCGAATACGAGCAGTACTTC. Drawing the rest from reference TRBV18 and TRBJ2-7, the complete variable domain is NAGVMQNPRHLVRRRGQEARLRCSPMKGHSHVYWYRQLPEEGLKFMVYLQKENIIDESGMPKERFSAEFPKEGPSILRIQQVVRGDSAAYFCASSPRSGVEYEQYFGPGTRLTVT.

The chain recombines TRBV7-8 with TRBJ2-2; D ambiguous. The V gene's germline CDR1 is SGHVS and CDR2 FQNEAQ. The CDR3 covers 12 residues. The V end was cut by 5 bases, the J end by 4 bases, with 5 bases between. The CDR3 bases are TGTGCCAGCAGCCTCTCCACCGGGGAGCTGTTTTTT. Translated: CASSLSTGELFF.

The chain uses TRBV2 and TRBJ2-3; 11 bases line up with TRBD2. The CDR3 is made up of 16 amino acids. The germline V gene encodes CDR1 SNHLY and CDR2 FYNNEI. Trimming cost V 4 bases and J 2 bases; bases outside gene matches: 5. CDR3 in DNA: TGTGCCAGCAGTGTCCGACTAGCGGGGATCACAGATACGCAGTATTTT. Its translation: CASSVRLAGITDTQYF.

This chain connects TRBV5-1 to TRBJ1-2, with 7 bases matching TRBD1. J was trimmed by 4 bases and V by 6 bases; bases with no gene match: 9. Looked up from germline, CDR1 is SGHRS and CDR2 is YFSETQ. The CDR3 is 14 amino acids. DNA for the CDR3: TGCGCCAGCAAGATGACAGGGACGGGCTATGGCTACACCTTC. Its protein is CASKMTGTGYGYTF. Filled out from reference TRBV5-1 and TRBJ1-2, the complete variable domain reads KAGVTQTPRYLIKTRGQQVTLSCSPISGHRSVSWYQQTPGQGLQFLFEYFSETQRNKGNFPGRFSGRQFSNSRSEMNVSTLELGDSALYLCASKMTGTGYGYTFGSGTRLTVV.

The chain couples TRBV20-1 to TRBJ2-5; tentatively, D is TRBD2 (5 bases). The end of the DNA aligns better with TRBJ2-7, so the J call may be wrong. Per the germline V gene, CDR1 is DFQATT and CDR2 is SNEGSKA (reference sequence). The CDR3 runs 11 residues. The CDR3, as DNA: TGCAGTGCCAATAGAGGGTACGAGCAGTACTTC. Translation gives CSANRGYEQYF.